This T cell receptor (beta chain) was retrieved from a study of OX40 agonist ivuxolimab in advanced cancers. Findings of the study overall: Certain nonresponders additionally had low normalized T-cell clonal expansion. Averaged across samples, CD8+ T cells carried more expanded clones than CD4+ did.

Samples of blood were obtained at baseline, on cycle 4 day 1, and on cycle 7 day 1. Comments on this clone: Its specificity is not known.

Repertoires were generated with immunoSEQ multiplex PCR, while TCRdb's copy carries only in-frame clones and drops some. The sample lists about 58,000 clones, around four fifths occurring once. Trimming cost V 0 bases and J 0 bases, with 10 bases left between them. The CDR3 consists of 15 residues. Germline V gene data show CDR1 as SGHNT and CDR2 as YYREEE (reference sequence). The V call is TRBV5-4, the J call TRBJ2-7, with a weak D call TRBD2 (6 bases). The sample here was CD4+ or CD8+ T cells sorted from blood, taken in a trial of the OX40 agonist ivuxolimab. The receptor's source is an adult with an advanced solid tumor such as melanoma, head and neck, liver or kidney cancer. This chain's CDR3 is CASSLAGLPSYEQYF. In nucleotides, the CDR3 is TGTGCCAGCAGCTTGGCGGGACTTCCCTCCTACGAGCAGTACTTC.